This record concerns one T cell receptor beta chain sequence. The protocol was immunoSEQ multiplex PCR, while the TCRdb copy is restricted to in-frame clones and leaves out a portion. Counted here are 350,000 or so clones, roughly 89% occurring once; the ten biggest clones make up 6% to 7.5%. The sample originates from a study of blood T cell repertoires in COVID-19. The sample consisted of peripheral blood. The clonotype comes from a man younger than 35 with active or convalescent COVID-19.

The CDR3 DNA sequence: TGTGCCAGCAGTTTACTTGCGTCCGCAGGGTATGGCTACACCTTC. It yields the protein CASSLLASAGYGYTF. This chain uses TRBV28 with TRBJ1-2; D is perhaps TRBD1 (5 bases). The length of the CDR3 is 15 residues. V lost 2 bases to trimming and J lost 5 bases, with 15 bases between them. Germline V gene lookup returns CDR1 MDHEN and CDR2 SYDVKM.